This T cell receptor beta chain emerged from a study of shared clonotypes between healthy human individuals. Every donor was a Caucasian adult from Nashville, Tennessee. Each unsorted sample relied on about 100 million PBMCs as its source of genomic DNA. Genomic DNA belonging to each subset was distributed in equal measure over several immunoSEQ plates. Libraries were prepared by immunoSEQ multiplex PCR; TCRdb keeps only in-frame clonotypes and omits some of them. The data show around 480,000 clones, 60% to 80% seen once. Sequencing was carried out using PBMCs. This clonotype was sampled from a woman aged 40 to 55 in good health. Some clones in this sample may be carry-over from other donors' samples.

CDR3 residues: CASIGDYYTGAAEAFF. The CDR3 nucleotides read TGTGCCAGTATCGGGGACTATTACACAGGGGCTGCTGAAGCTTTCTTT. This chain uses TRBV19 with TRBJ1-1; 7 bases are shared with TRBD1. V gave up 7 bases and J gave up 6 bases; unmatched junction bases: 17. This CDR3 contains 16 residues. In germline, CDR1 is LNHDA, CDR2 SQIVND (reference sequence).